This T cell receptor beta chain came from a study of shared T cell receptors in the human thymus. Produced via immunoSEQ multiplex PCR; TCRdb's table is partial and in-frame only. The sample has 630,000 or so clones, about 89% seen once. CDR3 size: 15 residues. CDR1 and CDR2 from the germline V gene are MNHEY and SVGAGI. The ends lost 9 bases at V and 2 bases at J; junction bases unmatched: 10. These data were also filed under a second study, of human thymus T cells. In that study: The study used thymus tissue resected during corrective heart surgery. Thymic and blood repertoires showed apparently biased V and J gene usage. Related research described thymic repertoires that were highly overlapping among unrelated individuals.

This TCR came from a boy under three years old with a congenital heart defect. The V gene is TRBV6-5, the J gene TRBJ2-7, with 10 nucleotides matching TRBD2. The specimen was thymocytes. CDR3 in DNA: TGTGCCAGAAAGCTAGCGGGAGAGAGCCCCTACGAGCAGTACTTC. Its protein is CARKLAGESPYEQYF.